The clone carrying this T cell receptor beta chain appeared many times. The antigen is undetermined. This entry belongs to a study of T-cell reconstitution after alpha-beta-depleted transplantation in children. The study, taken as a whole, reports: The study reportedly traced alpha-beta T cells about two months after transplant to several hundred expanded graft clones. T-cell counts and diversity were attributed mostly to newly produced T cells one year after transplant. Surviving recipient T cells and thymic progenitors underlay high day-60 TCRbeta diversity in some patients.

Molecular barcoding with unique molecular identifiers was used for the TCRbeta library. One entry per CDR3 protein, called by TCRdb with MiXCR from the PCR reads. The sample contains under 300,000 distinct CDR3 sequences, roughly 10% of which appear only once. Germline CDR1 and CDR2: MDHEN and SYDVKM. Trimming took 5 bases from V and 3 from J, leaving 7 bases between them. The CDR3 spans 12 residues. The V gene is TRBV28, the J gene TRBJ2-5; D ambiguous. The material was peripheral blood, obtained 180 days after TCRalphabeta/CD19-depleted stem cell transplant. This clonotype was obtained from a male patient between 2 and 10 years old who had a stem cell transplant for chronic granulomatous disease, so the T cells may come from the graft donor. CDR3 region: CASSKLKETQYF. DNA of the CDR3: TGTGCCAGCAGTAAGCTCAAAGAGACCCAGTACTTC.